Reported below is one T cell receptor beta chain. This sample stems from a study of blood T cell repertoires in COVID-19. Study background: PBMCs, B-cell-depleted T cells, or T cells were the source of the cDNA or gDNA that made up the material.

Germline V CDR1 and CDR2: GTSNPN, SVGIG (reference sequence). Between the trimmed V and J ends, which lost 1 base and 5 bases, there was a span of 11 bases. This CDR3 spans 13 amino acids. Profiled with immunoSEQ multiplex PCR; TCRdb holds only in-frame clones, not every one. Among a few hundred thousand clones listed, approximately 79% were seen once. The material sequenced was PBMCs or T cells enriched from blood (not recorded which). The chain recombines TRBV30 with TRBJ1-1; D is uncertain. The sequence derives from a man between 25 and 39 years old with acute COVID-19. DNA for the CDR3: TGTGCCTGGAGTGAATCTAGTTGGACTGAAGCTTTCTTT. Translated: CAWSESSWTEAFF.